This entry features one TCR beta chain sequence. This CDR3 is built from 12 residues. Germline lookup yields CDR1 GTSNPN and CDR2 SVGIG (reference sequence). V dropped 4 bases and J dropped 4; count of bases not matched to a gene: 3. This record belongs to a study of technical replicates of blood from a few donors. The repertoire was sequenced with immunoSEQ multiplex PCR; TCRdb's copy has only in-frame clones and lacks some. The table has some 60,000 clones, about 90% seen once. This receptor was identified in a human donor in good health. Some clones in this sample may be carry-over from other donors' samples. Specimen: PBMCs. The chain links TRBV30 to TRBJ2-5, with TRBD2 matching over 7 bases. This CDR3 is CAWKTSPETQYF. The CDR3 region has the DNA TGTGCCTGGAAGACTAGCCCAGAGACCCAGTACTTC.